This entry features one T cell receptor beta chain sequence. What it binds is unknown. The data belong to a study of immune evolution from preneoplasia to lung adenocarcinoma. Broader study findings: Top clone share appeared to fall from AAH through AIS, MIA, adenocarcinoma. Highest clonality occurred in KRAS-mutant, not EGFR-mutant or double wild-type, nodules.

Assay: immunoSEQ multiplex PCR; the TCRdb copy retains only in-frame clones and omits some. Among approximately 14,000 clones, around 84% were seen once, and the ten largest hold 2.5% to 3.5%. Patients had resection in Japan or China between about 2013 and 2017. Two lung cancer pathologists independently confirmed each histologic diagnosis. This CDR3 is built from 16 residues. Per germline, CDR1 SGHNT and CDR2 YYREEE (reference sequence). The V gene end was trimmed by 3 bases and the J gene end by 8 bases; junction bases not matched to a gene: 10. The sample was FFPE minimally invasive lung adenocarcinoma tissue. The TCR originated in a person aged 55-80 years with lung adenocarcinoma. The chain recombines TRBV5-4 with TRBJ2-1; 11 bases align to TRBD1. The CDR3 DNA reads as TGTGCCAGCAGCTCACACGGGACAGGGGGTGGCTATGAGCAGTTCTTC. Its translation: CASSSHGTGGGYEQFF.